The clone carrying this TCR beta chain has more than one count but fewer than ten. As yet, its antigen is unknown. Trimming pared 2 bases from V and 4 bases from J, leaving 14 bases between. The CDR3 sequence is 15 residues long. The data were obtained in a study of T cells after yellow fever vaccination. Whole-study results and caveats: Detected again after the booster were most primary-vaccination clones, at nearly 97% CD4 and 70% to 90% CD8.

TCRdb used MiXCR to reprocess the 5' RACE reads, holding one entry per CDR3 protein. The sample lists about 160,000 distinct CDR3 sequences, around 7% seen once, with approximately 2.5% in the top ten. The receptor's source is a man aged 18 to 30 who received the YFV17D yellow fever vaccine. V usage is TRBV23-1 and J usage is TRBJ2-5, with D perhaps TRBD2 (6 bases). TRBV23-1 is filed as an ORF, its function uncertain. Sequencing was performed on CD4+ T cells sorted from PBMCs, taken 5 days after the first yellow fever vaccination. The CDR3 reads CASSQALREVETQYF. The CDR3 DNA reads as TGCGCCAGCAGTCAAGCCCTAAGGGAGGTAGAGACCCAGTACTTC.